This T cell receptor (beta chain) stems from a study of neoadjuvant anti-PD-1 for oral cavity cancer. Background on the study: Patients without progression received a fourth nivolumab dose around day 43, then surgical resection on days 50-56.

Assay: immunoSEQ multiplex PCR; the TCRdb copy retains only in-frame clones and omits some. The data contain about 11,000 clones, about 50% of them singletons. Patients had HPV-negative, locally advanced oral cavity squamous cell carcinoma. A few counts support this clone. No antigen is known for it. The ends were cut back, 6 bases at V and 4 bases at J, with 13 bases in the middle. Germline V CDR1 and CDR2: GTSNPN, SVGIG (reference sequence). The CDR3 is 14 amino acids. Findings and limits, study-wide: Only three patients per response group were TCR-analyzed; validation needed.

The TCR was taken from a person between 40 and 80 years old with oral cavity squamous cell carcinoma. The sequencing used tumor tissue, collected before nivolumab (anti-PD-1) treatment. The chain carries TRBV30 and TRBJ1-6; D not resolved. The DNA of the CDR3 is TGTGCCTGCAAACCGGGGAAGTATAATTCACCCCTCCACTTT. It yields the protein CACKPGKYNSPLHF.